These 21 T cell receptor beta chains share one sample of origin, sequenced in a study of regulatory T cells in long-lasting Graves disease. Relying on iRepertoire HTBI primers and Arm-PCR of CDR3 regions, the team built TCR beta libraries. TCRdb re-derived calls from the multiplex PCR reads in MiXCR, one entry per CDR3 protein. Of over 400,000 distinct CDR3 sequences listed, 11% to 15% are singletons. Time point reported: newly diagnosed GD, antithyroid drugs for less than 3 months. The TCR library was made from RNA that had been extracted from PBMCs in TRIzol. This sample was shared with a second study, whose subject was T cells in Graves' hyperthyroidism and ophthalmopathy.

This material consisted of peripheral blood mononuclear cells (PBMCs), taken at new diagnosis, from a patient treated with antithyroid drugs. The source of these receptors is a woman between 45 and 65 years old with Graves disease.

The chain is built from TRBV2 and TRBJ2-3; TRBD1 matches 7 bases. J lost 6 bases, V lost 5 bases, and 11 bases had no gene match. The length of the CDR3 is 15 residues. Germline values: CDR1 SNHLY, CDR2 FYNNEI. The CDR3 sequence: CASSKGTVGADTQYF. CDR3 in DNA: TGTGCCAGCAGTAAGGGGACAGTGGGGGCCGATACGCAGTATTTT.

Only a few counts were recorded for this clonotype. This sequence joins TRBV6-1 and TRBJ2-4, with a tentative D call TRBD1 (5 bases). V was cut by 6 bases and J by 6 bases, with 18 bases left in between. The CDR3 runs to 15 residues. The V gene's germline CDR1 is MNHNS and CDR2 SASEGT. CDR3 region: CASSSVGQGINIQYF. For the CDR3, the DNA is TGTGCCAGCAGCAGTGTGGGTCAGGGAATAAACATTCAGTACTTC.

This clonotype turned up a few times. This chain connects TRBV20-1 to TRBJ1-5; perhaps TRBD1 as D (5 bases). The V gene lost 3 bases and the J gene lost 4 bases, with 10 bases spanning the gap. CDR3 size: 13 residues. Germline V gene lookup returns CDR1 DFQATT and CDR2 SNEGSKA (reference sequence). The CDR3 sequence: CSASHSGNQPQHF. Here the CDR3 DNA reads TGCAGTGCTAGTCACTCAGGGAATCAGCCCCAGCATTTT.

In its sample, this clonotype was seen many times. The V gene is TRBV28, the J gene TRBJ2-7; maybe TRBD2 (6 bases). V dropped 4 bases and J dropped 3 bases, with 22 bases sitting between them. This CDR3 is 17 amino acids long. CDR1 and CDR2 from the germline V gene are MDHEN and SYDVKM. This CDR3 is CASSSARYGGSGYEQYF. The CDR3 DNA is TGTGCCAGCAGTTCAGCCCGATACGGGGGTTCAGGCTACGAGCAGTACTTC. The full variable domain, with the rest looked up from reference TRBV28 and TRBJ2-7, is DVKVTQSSRYLVKRTGEKVFLECVQDMDHENMFWYRQDPGLGLRLIYFSYDVKMKEKGDIPEGYSVSREKKERFSLILESASTNQTSMYLCASSSARYGGSGYEQYFGPGTRLTVT.

This clonotype has more than one count but fewer than ten. J is TRBJ2-2 and V is TRBV10-1; no reliable D call. The V end was cut by 4 bases, the J end by 6 bases, with 6 bases between. Per germline, CDR1 WNHNN and CDR2 SYGVQD (reference sequence). This CDR3 is built from 12 residues. The CDR3 is CASSGQPGELFF. The DNA of the CDR3 is TGCGCCAGCAGTGGCCAGCCCGGGGAGCTGTTTTTT.

Remarks on this clonotype: Since a much larger clone is just one base distant, this may be a read error. The genes are TRBV5-1 and TRBJ2-1, with D uncertain. Trimming removed 0 bases from V and 6 bases from J, with 10 bases in between. CDR1 is SGHRS and CDR2 is YFSETQ in the germline V gene. CDR3 length equals 14 residues. CDR3 nucleotides: TGCGCCAGCAGCTTGGAGTTTGTCATCAATGAGCAGTTCTTC. Translated: CASSLEFVINEQFF.

This clonotype was observed a single time. A much larger clone lies one base from this, so it may be a read error. J is TRBJ1-2 and V is TRBV3-1; perhaps TRBD1 as D (5 bases). The CDR3 totals 15 residues. Germline V CDR1 and CDR2: LGHDT, YNNKEL (reference sequence). Trimming left V 3 bases short and J 6 bases short, with 17 bases between. The CDR3 spells CASSHDHGGSNGYTF. DNA for the CDR3: TGTGCCAGCAGCCATGACCACGGGGGGAGTAATGGCTACACCTTC.

This clonotype was detected ten times or more. This rearrangement joins TRBV28 to TRBJ2-2, with 7 bases matching TRBD1. There are 16 residues in the CDR3. Per the germline V gene, CDR1 is MDHEN and CDR2 is SYDVKM. V lost 3 bases, J lost 1 base, and 5 bases stayed unmatched. DNA for the CDR3: TGTGCCAGCAGTTTTGCGGACAGGTGGAACACCGGGGAGCTGTTTTTT. This translates into CASSFADRWNTGELFF.

This clonotype was detected many times. The J gene is TRBJ2-5, the V gene TRBV5-5, with TRBD1 matching 7 bases. The CDR3 sequence is 15 residues long. Unmatched junction bases numbered 4, after V lost 0 bases and J lost 2 bases. Germline-derived CDR1 and CDR2 are SGHKS and YYEKEE (reference sequence). DNA for the CDR3: TGTGCCAGCAGCTTGGCAGTCAGGGGGCAAGAGACCCAGTACTTC. Protein: CASSLAVRGQETQYF.

This clonotype was seen at least ten times. The junction shows a germline mismatch at one end, possibly a read error. The rearrangement uses TRBV7-3 and TRBJ1-1; D is uncertain. Germline loops: CDR1 SGHTA, CDR2 FQGTGA. The CDR3 spans 13 residues. Written as DNA, the CDR3 is TGTGCCAGCAGCTTCGCCGGGAACACTGAAGCCTTCTTT. Translating gives CASSFAGNTEAFF.

The chain is built from TRBV19 and TRBJ2-3; either TRBD1 or TRBD2 may fit D (7 bases each). The V gene's germline CDR1 is LNHDA and CDR2 SQIVND (reference sequence). V was clipped by 4 bases and J by 5 bases, with 25 bases between them. The CDR3 sequence is 18 residues long. The CDR3: CASSKPLDREGREDTQYF. The CDR3, as DNA: TGTGCCAGTAGTAAACCTCTAGACAGGGAGGGGAGAGAAGATACGCAGTATTTT.

This clonotype was counted ten times or more. The rearrangement joins TRBV28 to TRBJ2-7; TRBD1 matches at 10 bases. CDR3 length: 17 amino acids. Losses at the gene ends were 1 base for V and 3 bases for J; bases not matched to a gene: 9. Germline V gene sequence: CDR1 MDHEN, CDR2 SYDVKM. The CDR3 DNA sequence: TGTGCCAGCAGTTTATCCCTGACAGGGGGCAACTACTACGAGCAGTACTTC. Residues: CASSLSLTGGNYYEQYF.

In its sample, this clonotype was seen many times. The rearrangement links TRBV11-3 to TRBJ2-5, with 13 bases matching TRBD2. Unmatched junction bases numbered 9, after V lost 6 bases and J lost 5 bases. The CDR3 has 16 residues. CDR1 is SGHNT, CDR2 YENEEA, per germline. The CDR3 loop reads CASSPGGLAGMETQYF. CDR3 nucleotide sequence: TGTGCCAGCAGTCCAGGGGGACTAGCGGGAATGGAGACCCAGTACTTC.

This clonotype came up many times. The V gene is TRBV10-1, the J gene TRBJ2-5; perhaps TRBD1 as D (5 bases). The V end was cut by 3 bases, the J end by 2 bases, with 10 bases between. The CDR3 spans 14 residues. Per the germline V gene, CDR1 is WNHNN and CDR2 is SYGVQD (reference sequence). DNA of the CDR3: TGCGCCAGCAGTGATGGGGCAGCACAAGAGACCCAGTACTTC. Protein sequence: CASSDGAAQETQYF.

This clonotype was seen many times. This sequence joins TRBV3-1 and TRBJ2-1; D not resolved. V lost 0 bases and J 1 base, leaving 7 bases between the germline ends. The CDR3 runs 15 residues. Germline V lookup: CDR1 LGHDT, CDR2 YNNKEL (reference sequence). CDR3 residues: CASSQDPGSYNEQFF. The CDR3 nucleotides read TGTGCCAGCAGCCAAGACCCGGGTTCCTACAATGAGCAGTTCTTC.

There are many counts of this clonotype. This chain joins TRBV12-3 or TRBV12-4 and TRBJ2-1, with no clear D. The CDR3 is made up of 13 amino acids. V was trimmed by 3 bases and J by 4 bases, leaving 7 bases between them. CDR3 in DNA: TGTGCCAGCAGTTTTACCGGGTACAATGAGCAGTTCTTC. Protein: CASSFTGYNEQFF.

This clonotype came up once. The chain is built from TRBV19 and TRBJ2-3, with 8 positions matching TRBD1. Germline V gives CDR1 LNHDA, CDR2 SQIVND (reference sequence). This CDR3 has 17 amino acids. J lost 1 base, V lost 2 bases, and 8 bases had no gene match. CDR3 loop: CASSINIGTGRTDTQYF. The CDR3, as DNA: TGTGCCAGTAGTATAAACATCGGGACAGGCCGCACAGATACGCAGTATTTT.

This clonotype was seen repeatedly, ten times or more. The chain is built from TRBV6-1 and TRBJ2-1, with TRBD2 matching over 10 bases. There are 16 residues in the CDR3. Losses at the gene ends were 4 bases for V and 9 bases for J; bases not matched to a gene: 12. CDR1 and CDR2 from the germline V gene are MNHNS and SASEGT. The CDR3: CASSARASGSRGEQFF. The DNA for the CDR3 is TGTGCCAGCAGTGCGAGAGCTAGCGGGAGTAGGGGTGAGCAGTTCTTC.

This clonotype was seen ten or more times. The chain employs TRBV6-4 and TRBJ1-1, with D maybe TRBD1 (5 bases). Germline values: CDR1 MRHNA, CDR2 SNTAGT. The CDR3 consists of 13 residues. Trimming left V 7 bases short and J 6 bases short, with 15 bases between. Here the CDR3 reads CASTGDPLPEAFF. The CDR3 DNA is TGTGCCAGCACGGGGGACCCACTTCCTGAAGCTTTCTTT.

Concerning this clonotype: A much bigger clone sits one base away, suggesting this may be a read error. The CDR3 does not close with the conserved phenylalanine or tryptophan, likely indicating a read error. The rearrangement joins TRBV5-1 to TRBJ2-3; 7 bases line up with TRBD1. V lost 8 bases and J lost 2; bases outside the gene matches: 8. Germline loops: CDR1 SGHRS, CDR2 YFSETQ. This CDR3 is built from 14 residues. The CDR3 protein is CASTRQGNTDTQYC. The DNA for the CDR3 is TGCGCCAGTACCAGACAGGGAAACACAGATACGCAGTATTGT.

The sample holds many counts of this clonotype. The chain carries TRBV20-1 and TRBJ1-1; a weak D match, TRBD1 (5 bases). The CDR3 has 15 amino acids. Germline assignment: CDR1 DFQATT and CDR2 SNEGSKA (reference sequence). V gave up 2 bases and J gave up 1 base, with 14 bases separating them. For the CDR3, the DNA is TGCAGTGCTAGACGGTCAGCAGGGCGGAACACTGAAGCTTTCTTT. Amino acid sequence: CSARRSAGRNTEAFF.